This paragraph covers one TCR beta chain sequence. These data belong to a study of blood T cell repertoires in COVID-19. Study in general: Collection of acute and convalescent COVID-19 samples took place in the United States, Italy and Spain. T cells, B-cell-depleted T cells, or PBMCs provided the cDNA or gDNA that served as material.

Per the authors' pipeline: The authors estimated nucleated cell counts from reference gene primer amplification. TCRdb's copy holds only in-frame clones and misses some; the assay was immunoSEQ multiplex PCR. That table is the source of V, J and clone size, and D and trimming were worked out from the DNA. This table holds 130,000 or so clones, 87% found once. Germline CDR1 reads LNHDA; CDR2 reads SQIVND (reference sequence). CDR3 length: 15 amino acids. J gave up 8 bases and V 7 bases, and 10 bases lay outside the gene matches. The receptor was derived from a man in his fifties with active COVID-19. The rearrangement uses TRBV19 and TRBJ1-4; TRBD1 matches 10 bases. Sequences were obtained from peripheral blood. The CDR3 coding sequence is TGTGCCAGTACCCTCTCGACAGGGGGCCGAGAAAAACTGTTTTTT. Its translation is CASTLSTGGREKLFF.